This T cell receptor beta chain was sequenced for a study of blood T cell repertoires in COVID-19. This CDR3 has 18 amino acids. V gave up 4 bases and J gave up 3 bases; unmatched junction bases: 9. Germline-derived CDR1 and CDR2 are SGHTA and FQGNSA. Study processing details: Reference gene primer amplification gave nucleated cell count estimates. Data came from immunoSEQ multiplex PCR; TCRdb stores just in-frame clones and leaves some out. V, J and clone size reflect that table, while D and trimming were determined from the DNA. This table has about 110,000 clones, less than 85% appearing once. The TCR was taken from a human donor in a cohort sampled during active or convalescent COVID-19. The specimen sequenced was peripheral blood. The gene calls are TRBV7-2 and TRBJ2-7; TRBD2 matches at 16 bases. CDR3 in amino acids: CASSWGLAGGHLLYEQYF. Written as DNA, the CDR3 is TGTGCCAGCAGCTGGGGACTAGCGGGGGGGCACCTACTCTACGAGCAGTACTTC.